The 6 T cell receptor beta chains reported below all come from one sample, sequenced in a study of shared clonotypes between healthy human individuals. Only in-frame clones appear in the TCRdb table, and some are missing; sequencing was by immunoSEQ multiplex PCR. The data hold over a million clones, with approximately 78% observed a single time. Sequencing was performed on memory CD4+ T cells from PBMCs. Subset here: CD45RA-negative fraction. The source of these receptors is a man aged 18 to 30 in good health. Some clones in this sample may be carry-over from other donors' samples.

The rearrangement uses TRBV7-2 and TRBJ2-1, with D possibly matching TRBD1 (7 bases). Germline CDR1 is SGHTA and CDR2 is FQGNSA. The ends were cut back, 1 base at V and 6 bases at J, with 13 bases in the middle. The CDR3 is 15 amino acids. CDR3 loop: CASSLVWQGGNEQFF. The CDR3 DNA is TGTGCCAGCAGCTTAGTTTGGCAGGGGGGCAATGAGCAGTTCTTC. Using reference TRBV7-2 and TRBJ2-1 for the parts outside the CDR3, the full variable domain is GAGVSQSPSNKVTEKGKDVELRCDPISGHTALYWYRQSLGQGLEFLIYFQGNSAPDKSGLPSDRFSAERTGGSVSTLTIQRTQQEDSAVYLCASSLVWQGGNEQFFGPGTRLTVL.

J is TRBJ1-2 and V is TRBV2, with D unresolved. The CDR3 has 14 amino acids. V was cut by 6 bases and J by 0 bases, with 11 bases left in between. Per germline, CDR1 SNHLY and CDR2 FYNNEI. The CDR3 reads CASSIDGANYGYTF. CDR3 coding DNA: TGTGCCAGCAGCATCGACGGAGCTAACTATGGCTACACCTTC. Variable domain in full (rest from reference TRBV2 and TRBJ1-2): EPEVTQTPSHQVTQMGQEVILRCVPISNHLYFYWYRQILGQKVEFLVSFYNNEISEKSEIFDDQFSVERPDGSNFTLKIRSTKLEDSAMYFCASSIDGANYGYTFGSGTRLTVV.

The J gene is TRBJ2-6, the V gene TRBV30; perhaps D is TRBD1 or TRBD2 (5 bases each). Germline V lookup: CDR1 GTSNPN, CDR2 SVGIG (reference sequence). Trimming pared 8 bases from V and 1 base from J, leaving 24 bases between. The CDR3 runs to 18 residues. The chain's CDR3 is CATSPGTQVFSGANVLTF. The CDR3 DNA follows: TGTGCCACCTCACCCGGGACCCAAGTTTTTTCTGGGGCCAACGTCCTGACTTTC.

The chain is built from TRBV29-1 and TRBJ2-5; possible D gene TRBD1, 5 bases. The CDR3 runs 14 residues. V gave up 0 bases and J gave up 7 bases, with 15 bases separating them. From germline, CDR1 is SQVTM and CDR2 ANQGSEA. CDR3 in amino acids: CSVEEGPKQGTQYF. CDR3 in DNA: TGCAGCGTTGAAGAAGGGCCCAAGCAGGGGACCCAGTACTTC. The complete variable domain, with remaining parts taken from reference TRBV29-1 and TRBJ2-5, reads SAVISQKPSRDICQRGTSLTIQCQVDSQVTMMFWYRQQPGQSLTLIATANQGSEATYESGFVIDKFPISRPNLTFSTLTVSNMSPEDSSIYLCSVEEGPKQGTQYFGPGTRLLVL.

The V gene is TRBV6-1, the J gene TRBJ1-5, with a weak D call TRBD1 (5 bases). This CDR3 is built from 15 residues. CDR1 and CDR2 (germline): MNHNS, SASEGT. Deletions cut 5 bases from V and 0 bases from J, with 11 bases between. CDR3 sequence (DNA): TGTGCCAGCAGTAGGGACTTCGCTAGCAATCAGCCCCAGCATTTT. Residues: CASSRDFASNQPQHF.

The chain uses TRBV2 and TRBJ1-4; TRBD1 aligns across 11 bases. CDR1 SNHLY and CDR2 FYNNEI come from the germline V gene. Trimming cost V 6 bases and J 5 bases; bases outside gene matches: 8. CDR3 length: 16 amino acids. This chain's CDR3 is CASRGQGARLNEKLFF. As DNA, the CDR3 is TGTGCCAGCAGAGGACAGGGGGCACGGCTAAATGAAAAACTGTTTTTT.